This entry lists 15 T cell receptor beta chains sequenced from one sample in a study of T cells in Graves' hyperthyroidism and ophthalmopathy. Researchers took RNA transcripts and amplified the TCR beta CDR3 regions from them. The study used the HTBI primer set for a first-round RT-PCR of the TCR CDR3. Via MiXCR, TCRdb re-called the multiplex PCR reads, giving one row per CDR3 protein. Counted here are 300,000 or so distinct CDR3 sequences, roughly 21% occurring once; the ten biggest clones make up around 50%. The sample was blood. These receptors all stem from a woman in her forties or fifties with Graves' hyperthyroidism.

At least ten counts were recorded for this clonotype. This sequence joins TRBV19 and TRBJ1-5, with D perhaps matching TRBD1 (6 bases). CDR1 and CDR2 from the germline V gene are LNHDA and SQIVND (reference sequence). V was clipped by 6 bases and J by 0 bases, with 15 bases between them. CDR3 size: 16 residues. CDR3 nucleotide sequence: TGTGCCAGTAGGACCACGGACAGTTATAGCAATCAGCCCCAGCATTTT. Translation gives CASRTTDSYSNQPQHF.

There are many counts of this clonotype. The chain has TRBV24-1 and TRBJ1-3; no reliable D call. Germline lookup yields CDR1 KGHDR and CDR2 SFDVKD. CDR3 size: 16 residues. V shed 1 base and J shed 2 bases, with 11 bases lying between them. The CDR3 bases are TGTGCCACCAGTGATTTACTACTCGTCCCTGGAAACACCATATATTTT. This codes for CATSDLLLVPGNTIYF.

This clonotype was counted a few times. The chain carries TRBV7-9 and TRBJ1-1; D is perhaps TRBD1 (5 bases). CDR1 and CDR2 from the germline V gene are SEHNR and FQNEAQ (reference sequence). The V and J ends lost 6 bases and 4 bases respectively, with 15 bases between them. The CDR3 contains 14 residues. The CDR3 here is CASRVGVRVTEAFF. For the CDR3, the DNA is TGTGCCAGCAGGGTGGGGGTAAGGGTCACTGAAGCTTTCTTT.

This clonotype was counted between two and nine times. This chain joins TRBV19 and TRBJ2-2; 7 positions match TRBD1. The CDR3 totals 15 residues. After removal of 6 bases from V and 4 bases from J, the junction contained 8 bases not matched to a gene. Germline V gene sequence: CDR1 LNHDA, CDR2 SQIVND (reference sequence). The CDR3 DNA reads TGTGCCAGTAGACCGACAGGGTCAGGCACCGGGGAGCTGTTTTTT. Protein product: CASRPTGSGTGELFF.

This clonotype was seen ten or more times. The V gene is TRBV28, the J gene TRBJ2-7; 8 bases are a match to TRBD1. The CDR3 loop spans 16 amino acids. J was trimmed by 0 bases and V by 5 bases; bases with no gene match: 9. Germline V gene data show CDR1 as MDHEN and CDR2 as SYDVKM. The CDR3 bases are TGTGCCAGCAGTCCCACCGCGGGACAGGACTCCTACGAGCAGTACTTC. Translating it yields CASSPTAGQDSYEQYF.

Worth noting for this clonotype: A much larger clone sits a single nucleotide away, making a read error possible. In DNA, the CDR3 is TGTGCCAGCAGTCGGACAGGGGGTGGCAATGAGCAGTTCTTC. It yields the protein CASSRTGGGNEQFF. The gene calls are TRBV2 and TRBJ2-1; 10 nucleotides line up with TRBD1. Germline loops: CDR1 SNHLY, CDR2 FYNNEI. The CDR3 sequence is 14 residues long. After removal of 5 bases from V and 6 bases from J, the junction contained 4 bases not matched to a gene.

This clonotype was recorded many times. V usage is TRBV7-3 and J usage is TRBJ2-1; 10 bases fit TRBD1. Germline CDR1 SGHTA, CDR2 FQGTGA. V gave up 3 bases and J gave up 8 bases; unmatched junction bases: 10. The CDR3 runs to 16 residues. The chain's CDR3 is CASSLNSPGQGHEQFF. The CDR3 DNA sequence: TGTGCCAGCAGCTTGAACTCACCGGGACAGGGGCATGAGCAGTTCTTC.

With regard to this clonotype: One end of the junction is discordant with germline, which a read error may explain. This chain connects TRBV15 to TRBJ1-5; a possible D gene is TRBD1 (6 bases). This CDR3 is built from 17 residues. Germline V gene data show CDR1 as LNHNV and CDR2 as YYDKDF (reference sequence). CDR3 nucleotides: TGTGCCGCCAGCAGAGGGATTGGGGGCACAAGCAATCAGCCCCAGCATTTT. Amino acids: CAASRGIGGTSNQPQHF.

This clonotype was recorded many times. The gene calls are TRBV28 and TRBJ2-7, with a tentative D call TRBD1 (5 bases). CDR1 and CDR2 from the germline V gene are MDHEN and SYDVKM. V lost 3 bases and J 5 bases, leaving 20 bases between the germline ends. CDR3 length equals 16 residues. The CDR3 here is CASSLTRTQASHEQYF. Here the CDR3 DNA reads TGTGCCAGCAGTTTGACCCGGACACAGGCGAGCCACGAGCAGTACTTC.

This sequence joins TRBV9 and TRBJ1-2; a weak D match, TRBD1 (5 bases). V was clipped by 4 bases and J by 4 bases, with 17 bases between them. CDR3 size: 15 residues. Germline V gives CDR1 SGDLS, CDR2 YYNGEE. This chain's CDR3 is CASSRRAGGVYGYTF. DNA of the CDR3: TGTGCCAGCAGCCGACGCGCGGGGGGGGTCTATGGCTACACCTTC.

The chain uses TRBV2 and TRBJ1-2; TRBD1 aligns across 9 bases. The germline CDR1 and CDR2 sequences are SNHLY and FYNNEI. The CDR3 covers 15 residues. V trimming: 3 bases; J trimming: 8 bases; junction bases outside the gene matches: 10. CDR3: CASSERDRAFLGYTF. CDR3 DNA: TGTGCCAGCAGTGAGCGGGACAGGGCCTTTTTGGGCTACACCTTC.

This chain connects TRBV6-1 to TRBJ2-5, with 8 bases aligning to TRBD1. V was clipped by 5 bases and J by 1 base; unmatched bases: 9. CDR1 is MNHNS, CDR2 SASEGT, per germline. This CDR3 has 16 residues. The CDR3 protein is CASSYAAGGPQETQYF. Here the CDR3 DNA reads TGTGCCAGCAGTTATGCGGCAGGGGGCCCCCAAGAGACCCAGTACTTC.

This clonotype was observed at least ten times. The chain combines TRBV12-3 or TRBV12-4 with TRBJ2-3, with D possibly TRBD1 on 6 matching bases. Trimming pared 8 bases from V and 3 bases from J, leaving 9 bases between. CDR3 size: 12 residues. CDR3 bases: TGTGCCAGCGGGACAAATACAGATACGCAGTATTTT. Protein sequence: CASGTNTDTQYF.

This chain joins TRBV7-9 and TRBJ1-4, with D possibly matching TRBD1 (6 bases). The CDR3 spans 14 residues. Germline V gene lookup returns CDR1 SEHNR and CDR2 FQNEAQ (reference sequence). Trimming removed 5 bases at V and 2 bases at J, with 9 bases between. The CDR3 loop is CASSPGETNEKLFF. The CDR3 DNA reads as TGTGCCAGCAGCCCAGGGGAGACTAATGAAAAACTGTTTTTT.

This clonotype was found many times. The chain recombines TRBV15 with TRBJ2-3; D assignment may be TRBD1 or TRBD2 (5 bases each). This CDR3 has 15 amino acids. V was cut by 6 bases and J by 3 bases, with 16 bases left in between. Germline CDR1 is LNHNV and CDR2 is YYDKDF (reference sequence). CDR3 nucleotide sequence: TGTGCCACCAGTCAGGGAATAGCGATGACAGATACGCAGTATTTT. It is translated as CATSQGIAMTDTQYF.